This TCR beta chain was recovered during a study of Ad26.COV2.S vaccination and SARS-CoV-2 variants. Whole-study context: In the COV1001 trial, the donor was in the Ad26.COV2.S arm.

As concerns this clone: Its antigen is as yet unknown.

There are 12 residues in the CDR3. Germline V gene lookup returns CDR1 SGHAT and CDR2 FQDESV (reference sequence). V lost 3 bases and J 3 bases, leaving 4 bases between the germline ends. The study, taken as a whole, reports: Those who received the vaccine showed greater spike-specific TCR breadth than those given placebo. Vaccine recipients and placebo recipients showed similar non-spike TCR breadth.

The treatment: over 15 received Ad26.COV2.S at low or high dose, single or two shots; about 5 received placebo; per-sample allocation not given. Sampling took place 63 days after the first vaccine or placebo injection. Using immunoSEQ multiplex PCR, the repertoire was profiled, and TCRdb retains in-frame clones only, with some absent. Of about 380,000 clones listed, roughly 80% are singletons. J is TRBJ2-3 and V is TRBV11-1; no definite D call. The receptor's source is a person aged 18-65 years who received the Ad26.COV2.S COVID-19 vaccine or a placebo. The sequences come from peripheral blood, collected in a trial of Ad26.COV2.S vaccine versus placebo. CDR3 loop: CASSFRTDTQYF. As DNA, the CDR3 is TGTGCCAGCAGCTTTCGGACAGATACGCAGTATTTT.